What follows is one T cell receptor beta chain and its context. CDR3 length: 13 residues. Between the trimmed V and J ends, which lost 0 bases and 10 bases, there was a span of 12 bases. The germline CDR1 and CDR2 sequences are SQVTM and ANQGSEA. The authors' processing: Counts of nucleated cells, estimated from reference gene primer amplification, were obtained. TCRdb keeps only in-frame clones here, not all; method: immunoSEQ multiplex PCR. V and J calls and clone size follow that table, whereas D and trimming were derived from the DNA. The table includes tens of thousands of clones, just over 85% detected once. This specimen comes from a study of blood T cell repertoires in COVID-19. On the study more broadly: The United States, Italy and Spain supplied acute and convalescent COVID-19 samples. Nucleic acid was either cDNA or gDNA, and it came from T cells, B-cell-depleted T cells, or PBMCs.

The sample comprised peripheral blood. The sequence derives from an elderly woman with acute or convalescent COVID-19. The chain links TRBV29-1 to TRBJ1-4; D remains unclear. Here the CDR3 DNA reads TGCAGCGTTGAAGAGAGAACGCTAAGAAAACTGTTTTTT. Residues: CSVEERTLRKLFF.